This TCR beta chain was captured by sequencing in a study of T-cell memory formation after mild COVID-19 (dated by TCRdb to the early 2020s). Concerning the study at large: TCR sequence clusters from the two donors were largely donor specific. In two donors, T-cell clones that expanded and contracted after mild COVID-19 were tracked by sequencing TCRalpha and TCRbeta repertoires over time. The cohort comprised two young, previously healthy adult volunteers, one female and one male. Results and caveats for the whole study, not just this receptor: The detection of some responding clones in pre-infection memory suggests that pre-existing cross-reactive memory T cells joined the SARS-CoV-2 response. Contracting CD4+ clones were located mainly in the CM and EM memory subsets, whereas CD8+ clones were found to be enriched in EMRA. Balanced CD4/CD8 phenotypes were observed for clones contracting from day 15 to 85, whereas a bias towards CD4+ was observed for a second wave of clones expanding from day 15 to 37. Only a couple of mild cases were covered by the study, and larger cohorts that include severe cases with pre-infection samples were considered necessary. SARS-CoV-2 specificity of the second-wave clones peaking on day 37 was not confirmed.

Ficoll-Paque density gradient centrifugation was used to isolate PBMCs. As to this clonotype: No antigen is known for it. The input lacks base qualities; no much larger clone sits a single base away.

The listed sequencing device is Illumina NovaSeq 6000. cDNA libraries for TCRalpha and TCRbeta were prepared by 5'RACE using constant-segment primers, with sample barcodes and unique molecular identifiers added. RNA was extracted from every sample with Trizol reagent. Library amplification was performed in two PCR steps, and a second sample barcode and Illumina TruSeq adapters were introduced in the second step. Sequencing of libraries was performed on an Illumina NovaSeq with 2 x 150 bp paired-end reads. As for how the authors treated the data: With migec v1.2.7, reads were demultiplexed and then collapsed into UMI-guided consensus sequences. Using mixcr v2.1.11, the UMI consensuses were aligned to TRA and TRB V and J templates and assembled into clonotypes. Clonotypes were classified as expanded or contracted when called significant by both edgeR and NoisET, with noise models trained on biological replicates. For edgeR calls, the cutoffs were a false discovery rate-adjusted p below 0.01 and a log2 fold-change threshold of 1. PCA with hierarchical clustering of max-normalized trajectories of the 1000 most abundant clonotypes was used as exploratory dynamics analysis. Separately sequenced CD4+ and CD8+ repertoires were used to assign the CD4 or CD8 phenotype of responding clones. TCRdb itself trimmed the public reads at Q25 with fastp, ran MiXCR and retained productive beta chains. Every entry covers one CDR3 protein and lists the most common genes and DNA from its rows. These V and J calls originate from TCRdb's pipeline instead of the authors' own analysis. The sample records about 110,000 distinct CDR3 sequences, 15% to 20% of which are singletons. The ten largest account for approximately 5.1% of the sample.

CDR1 and CDR2, per the germline V gene, are KGHDR and SFDVKD. V is trimmed back by 9 bases and J by 7 bases, and the junction contains 6 bases that no gene match accounts for. The CDR3 has 14 amino acids, counting the end cysteine and phenylalanine. CDR3 DNA is the only sequence kept; it has 42 bases, read in frame from the first base. Sequencing used PBMCs or a T cell subset sorted from them (not recorded which). The TCR was taken from a man younger than 30 who had mild COVID-19 (a few samples of this study predate the infection). The sample titles of this study are shuffled in the database, so cell type and time point are left out; the donor was told from shared clones. Rearrangement joined TRBV24-1 to TRBJ2-2; 11 of the junction bases match TRBD1. The sequenced DNA: TGTGCCACCCGGTCGGGACAGGGGGTCGGGGAGCTGTTTTTT. Its protein is CATRSGQGVGELFF.